A single T cell receptor beta chain is shown here with its context. By how much of the sample it makes up, this clonotype is medium-sized (0.01 to 0.1%). Its antigen remains unidentified. Nothing much larger sits one base from this clone, and base qualities are not available. TCRdb lists the instrument as Illumina MiSeq. The raw public data were reprocessed by TCRdb itself: fastp quality trimming at Q25, MiXCR clonotype calling, in-frame beta chains only. All rows with the same CDR3 protein become a single entry with the most common DNA and genes. This sample is represented by about 8,400 distinct CDR3 sequences; roughly 18% of them were singletons. The top ten clones comprise 4% to 5.5% of the sample. These data belong to a study of liver allograft versus peripheral blood T cells (dated by TCRdb to about 2020). About the investigation overall: The study compared the T cell receptor repertoires present in transplanted livers with the repertoires present in the peripheral blood of liver transplant recipients.

Study-wide conclusions, independent of this receptor: According to the report, the T cell receptor repertoires detected in peripheral blood were different from the repertoires found inside liver allografts.

This TCR derives from a human patient who had a liver transplant. Following transplantation, T cells from the graft donor may be among those present.

The sequenced DNA: TGTGCCTGGAGTGGTAGTAATCAGCCCCAGCATTTT. It codes for CAWSGSNQPQHF. This receptor chain uses TRBV30 and TRBJ1-5; the D gene remains uncertain. Trimming costs V 1 base and J 4 bases, and their ends lie 5 bases apart. CDR1 and CDR2 were assigned from the germline V gene (reference sequence) as GTSNPN and SVGIG. From the cysteine through the phenylalanine, the CDR3 covers 12 amino acids. Of the read, only the CDR3 DNA is kept; its 36 bases are in frame from base 1. Full variable domain (CDR3 extended with the reference TRBV30 and TRBJ1-5 proteins): SQTIHQWPATLVQPVGSPLSLECTVEGTSNPNLYWYRQAAGRGLQLLFYSVGIGQISSEVPQNLSASRPQDRQFILSSKKLLLSDSGFYLCAWSGSNQPQHFGDGTRLSIL.